Following are 26 T cell receptor beta chains from one sample sequenced in a study of response to subunit inactivated influenza vaccine. TCRdb reprocessed the RT-PCR reads via MiXCR and lists one record per CDR3 protein. The sample includes roughly 290,000 distinct CDR3 sequences, less than 25% of them seen just once. Sequenced here: PBMCs from blood, sampled 21 months after vaccination. Receptor source: a man aged 45 to 75 who received an inactivated influenza vaccine.

This clonotype was seen a few times. The chain has TRBV10-2 and TRBJ2-1; weak D call: TRBD2 (5 bases). The CDR3 spans 14 residues. Germline CDR1 is WSHSY and CDR2 is SAAADI. Trimming removed 3 bases from V and 6 bases from J, with 12 bases in between. The CDR3 is CASSDYGRVNEQFF. CDR3 in DNA: TGCGCCAGCAGTGACTACGGGCGGGTCAATGAGCAGTTCTTC.

This clonotype was observed once. The chain has TRBV6-2 or TRBV6-3 and TRBJ2-7; tentatively, D is TRBD2 (5 bases). With 4 bases removed from V and 6 bases from J, the gap between germline ends came to 10 bases. CDR1 MNHEY and CDR2 SVGEGT come from the germline V gene. The CDR3 has 12 amino acids. The CDR3 sequence: CASSFGMGEQYF. Here the CDR3 DNA reads TGTGCCAGCAGTTTCGGGATGGGCGAGCAGTACTTC.

The genes are TRBV20-1 and TRBJ1-5; D unclear. The CDR3 has 13 residues. V shed 3 bases and J shed 1 base, with 7 bases lying between them. The germline CDR1 and CDR2 sequences are DFQATT and SNEGSKA (reference sequence). CDR3 in DNA: TGCAGTGCTAGTGATGGAAGCAATCAGCCCCAGCATTTT. Its translation: CSASDGSNQPQHF.

This clonotype appeared many times. The V gene is TRBV7-2, the J gene TRBJ1-2; D unresolved. There are 14 residues in the CDR3. V dropped 7 bases and J dropped 4 bases, with 16 bases sitting between them. Germline V lookup: CDR1 SGHTA, CDR2 FQGNSA. CDR3 bases: TGTGCCAGCACCTCGGACGGAGGACTCTATGGCTACACCTTC. Translating gives CASTSDGGLYGYTF.

The V and J genes are TRBV7-2 and TRBJ2-2; D is possibly TRBD1 (5 bases). CDR1 SGHTA and CDR2 FQGNSA come from the germline V gene. CDR3 length equals 15 residues. Trimming shortened V by 2 bases and J by 0 bases, and 7 bases separated the two germline ends. The CDR3 DNA sequence: TGTGCCAGCAGCTTACAGACAGCGAACACCGGGGAGCTGTTTTTT. Translated: CASSLQTANTGELFF.

There are a few counts of this clonotype. The chain combines TRBV5-5 with TRBJ2-4; D tentatively fits TRBD1 or TRBD2 (5 bases each). Germline V gene sequence: CDR1 SGHKS, CDR2 YYEKEE (reference sequence). The CDR3 sequence is 16 residues long. With 3 bases removed from V and 0 bases from J, the gap between germline ends came to 13 bases. DNA for the CDR3: TGTGCCAGCAGCTCGGGACGGATACTAGCCAAAAACATTCAGTACTTC. Translating gives CASSSGRILAKNIQYF.

A few counts support this clonotype. The chain uses TRBV5-4 and TRBJ2-1, with D possibly being TRBD1 or TRBD2 (5 bases each). V lost 5 bases to trimming and J lost 7 bases, with 13 bases between them. In germline, CDR1 is SGHNT, CDR2 YYREEE (reference sequence). The CDR3 spans 13 residues. DNA for the CDR3: TGTGCCAGCAGGTCCCCGGGACGGAATGAGCAGTTCTTC. Its translation: CASRSPGRNEQFF. Full variable domain (remainder filled in from reference TRBV5-4 and TRBJ2-1): ETGVTQSPTHLIKTRGQQVTLRCSSQSGHNTVSWYQQALGQGPQFIFQYYREEENGRGNFPPRFSGLQFPNYSSELNVNALELDDSALYLCASRSPGRNEQFFGPGTRLTVL.

This clonotype was seen only a few times. This chain links TRBV12-5 with TRBJ2-5; TRBD2 might be the D (6 bases). The V gene lost 6 bases and the J gene lost 6 bases, with 14 bases spanning the gap. The CDR3 spans 13 residues. Germline V gene lookup returns CDR1 LGHNT and CDR2 FRNRAP. CDR3 residues: CASGGTEGKTQYF. The CDR3 region has the DNA TGTGCTAGTGGGGGGACGGAGGGGAAGACCCAGTACTTC.

CDR3 in DNA: TGTGCCAGCAGCCCTTCTTTGACGGATGCCTATGGCTACACCTTC. Amino acids: CASSPSLTDAYGYTF. The chain is built from TRBV3-1 and TRBJ1-2; D is ambiguous. CDR3 length: 15 residues. V shed 4 bases and J shed 4 bases, with 16 bases lying between them. The germline gives CDR1 LGHDT, CDR2 YNNKEL (reference sequence).

This clonotype was observed a handful of times. The CDR3 sequence is CASSESQTGLTEAFF. In nucleotides, the CDR3 is TGCGCCAGCAGTGAGTCTCAGACCGGGCTCACTGAAGCTTTCTTT. The V gene is TRBV10-1, the J gene TRBJ1-1; D is unresolved. Germline loops: CDR1 WNHNN, CDR2 SYGVQD (reference sequence). The CDR3 sequence is 15 residues long. Deletions cut 0 bases from V and 4 bases from J, with 12 bases between.

This clonotype came up a few times. The chain carries TRBV11-1 and TRBJ1-2, with D possibly matching TRBD1 (6 bases). Germline V lookup: CDR1 SGHAT, CDR2 FQDESV (reference sequence). Deletions cut 2 bases from V and 4 bases from J, with 23 bases between. The CDR3 is made up of 18 amino acids. The CDR3 sequence is CASSLKGRGLSFTYGYTF. The CDR3 DNA reads as TGTGCCAGCAGCTTAAAGGGCAGGGGCCTCTCCTTCACCTATGGCTACACCTTC. The whole variable domain, filled in from reference TRBV11-1 and TRBJ1-2, reads EAEVAQSPRYKITEKSQAVAFWCDPISGHATLYWYRQILGQGPELLVQFQDESVVDDSQLPKDRFSAERLKGVDSTLKIQPAELGDSAMYLCASSLKGRGLSFTYGYTFGSGTRLTVV.

The V call is TRBV6-2 or TRBV6-3, the J call TRBJ2-2; weak D call: TRBD2 (6 bases). This CDR3 has 13 amino acids. Per the germline V gene, CDR1 is MNHEY and CDR2 is SVGEGT. Trimming left V 6 bases short and J 4 bases short, with 9 bases between. The CDR3 nucleotides read TGTGCCAGCAGCGGGAGCTTCACCGGGGAGCTGTTTTTT. Translated, it gives CASSGSFTGELFF.

The V gene is TRBV7-3, the J gene TRBJ1-5; the D gene is possibly TRBD1 (5 bases). The CDR3 extends over 11 amino acids. Germline V gives CDR1 SGHTA, CDR2 FQGTGA. CDR3 sequence: CEWEGNQPQHF. CDR3 nucleotide sequence: TGTGAGTGGGAGGGGAATCAGCCCCAGCATTTT.

V and J are TRBV29-1 and TRBJ2-1; D is unclear. The germline gives CDR1 SQVTM, CDR2 ANQGSEA. The CDR3 spans 12 residues. V was shortened by 2 bases and J by 5 bases, with 7 bases between the two germline ends. The chain's CDR3 is CSVEWINNEQFF. In nucleotides, the CDR3 is TGCAGCGTTGAATGGATTAACAATGAGCAGTTCTTC.

J is TRBJ2-1 and V is TRBV20-1, with 8 bases aligning to TRBD2. CDR1 is DFQATT and CDR2 is SNEGSKA in the germline V gene (reference sequence). This CDR3 comprises 15 residues. Trimming cost V 7 bases and J 0 bases; bases outside gene matches: 8. CDR3 nucleotides: TGCAGTGTCGCCACCGGGACTAGCTCCTACAATGAGCAGTTCTTC. The encoded protein is CSVATGTSSYNEQFF.

With regard to this clonotype: A much larger clone differs by one base, so this may be a read error. The J gene is TRBJ1-5, the V gene TRBV20-1; tentatively, D is TRBD1 (6 bases). The CDR3 runs to 16 residues. CDR1 is DFQATT and CDR2 is SNEGSKA in the germline V gene (reference sequence). Here the CDR3 reads CSAIKKDRFSNQAQHF. The CDR3 nucleotides read TGCAGTGCTATAAAAAAAGACAGGTTTAGCAATCAGGCCCAGCATTTT.

The chain combines TRBV6-1 with TRBJ1-1; 11 bases map to TRBD1. The CDR3 is 15 residues long. Losses at the gene ends were 3 bases for V and 4 bases for J; bases not matched to a gene: 4. Per germline, CDR1 MNHNS and CDR2 SASEGT. The DNA of the CDR3 is TGTGCCAGCAGTGATGGGACAGGGGGGTTCACTGAAGCTTTCTTT. Protein sequence: CASSDGTGGFTEAFF.

A remark on this clonotype: A junction end diverges from the germline sequence, so it may reflect a read error. The rearrangement links TRBV28 to TRBJ1-1; D possibly corresponds to TRBD1 (5 bases). Germline-derived CDR1 and CDR2 are MDHEN and SYDVKM. The CDR3 is made up of 15 amino acids. CDR3 nucleotide sequence: TGTGCCAGCAGTTTCGGGGCAGGACTTAGCACTGAAGCTTTATTT. This codes for CASSFGAGLSTEALF.

This clonotype was counted a few times. This chain links TRBV27 with TRBJ1-2; D is unresolved. Germline loops: CDR1 MNHEY, CDR2 SMNVEV (reference sequence). The CDR3 is 14 residues long. Trimming cost V 3 bases and J 2 bases, with 10 bases left between them. CDR3 sequence (DNA): TGTGCCAGCAGTTTGCACGGCGGCAACTATGGCTACACCTTC. This encodes CASSLHGGNYGYTF.

This clonotype came up many times. The V and J genes are TRBV20-1 and TRBJ1-1; 9 positions match TRBD1. Germline values: CDR1 DFQATT, CDR2 SNEGSKA (reference sequence). CDR3 size: 14 residues. The junction had 9 bases not matched to a gene; V was cut back by 2 bases and J by 8 bases. CDR3 region: CSARKASGTGEAFF. The DNA for the CDR3 is TGCAGTGCTAGAAAGGCCTCCGGGACAGGGGAAGCTTTCTTT.

The chain recombines TRBV18 with TRBJ1-2, with 9 bases aligning to TRBD1. This CDR3 has 15 residues. Unmatched junction bases numbered 6, after V lost 3 bases and J lost 4 bases. Germline CDR1 KGHSH, CDR2 LQKENI. The CDR3 is CASSPQGTGPYGYTF. In nucleotides, the CDR3 is TGTGCCAGCTCACCCCAGGGGACAGGGCCCTATGGCTACACCTTC. Full variable domain (missing parts from reference TRBV18 and TRBJ1-2): NAGVMQNPRHLVRRRGQEARLRCSPMKGHSHVYWYRQLPEEGLKFMVYLQKENIIDESGMPKERFSAEFPKEGPSILRIQQVVRGDSAAYFCASSPQGTGPYGYTFGSGTRLTVV.

The genes are TRBV28 and TRBJ2-5; TRBD1 matches at 10 bases. The V segment lost 3 bases and the J segment 5 bases; nucleotides outside the gene matches: 12. Germline V CDR1 and CDR2: MDHEN, SYDVKM. This CDR3 has 17 amino acids. CDR3 sequence (DNA): TGTGCCAGCAGTTTTCCTCTCGGGACAGGGGATCGGGAGACCCAGTACTTC. Translated: CASSFPLGTGDRETQYF.

The sample holds a few counts of this clonotype. V usage is TRBV3-1 and J usage is TRBJ1-1, with no clear D. V lost 3 bases and J lost 4, with 6 bases in between. The CDR3 spans 12 residues. Looked up from germline, CDR1 is LGHDT and CDR2 is YNNKEL (reference sequence). The CDR3 DNA sequence: TGTGCCAGCAGCCATGGTGTCACTGAAGCTTTCTTT. Residues: CASSHGVTEAFF.

The genes are TRBV20-1 and TRBJ2-7; 16 bases map to TRBD2. The CDR3 length is 17 residues. Germline V gene lookup returns CDR1 DFQATT and CDR2 SNEGSKA (reference sequence). This chain's CDR3 is CSAPGLAGGISSYEQYF. CDR3 in DNA: TGCAGCGCCCCGGGACTAGCGGGAGGGATCAGCTCCTACGAGCAGTACTTC.

The chain recombines TRBV2 with TRBJ1-3; no definite D call. CDR1 is SNHLY and CDR2 is FYNNEI in the germline V gene. Trimming stripped 6 bases from V and 1 base from J, with 7 bases between. The CDR3 spans 13 residues. The CDR3 DNA follows: TGTGCCAGCAGCCGGGGTTCTGGAAACACCATATATTTT. Translating it yields CASSRGSGNTIYF.

This clonotype was detected only a few times. The rearrangement joins TRBV5-1 to TRBJ1-1, with TRBD1 as a possible D gene (6 bases). CDR1 and CDR2 (germline): SGHRS, YFSETQ. This CDR3 is built from 16 residues. The V gene lost 4 bases and the J gene lost 0 bases, with 16 bases spanning the gap. The CDR3 here is CASSHTTTGLNTEAFF. CDR3 sequence (DNA): TGCGCCAGCAGCCACACCACGACAGGCCTGAACACTGAAGCTTTCTTT.